This T cell receptor (beta chain) is drawn from a study of identifying expanded T cells in peripheral blood. CDR1 is MDHEN, CDR2 SYDVKM, per germline. The V gene lost 1 base and the J gene lost 0 bases, with 19 bases spanning the gap. This CDR3 has 18 amino acids. TCRdb's table, derived via immunoSEQ multiplex PCR, lists solely in-frame clones and lacks some. Of under 130,000 clones in the sample, roughly 89% were seen once. Source material: blood. The clonotype originates from a person between 18 and 75 years old in good health. This chain joins TRBV28 and TRBJ2-7; tentatively, D is TRBD1 (6 bases). The CDR3 region is CASSLLIIENRDSYEQYF. The CDR3 bases are TGTGCCAGCAGTTTATTAATTATCGAGAACAGGGACTCCTACGAGCAGTACTTC.